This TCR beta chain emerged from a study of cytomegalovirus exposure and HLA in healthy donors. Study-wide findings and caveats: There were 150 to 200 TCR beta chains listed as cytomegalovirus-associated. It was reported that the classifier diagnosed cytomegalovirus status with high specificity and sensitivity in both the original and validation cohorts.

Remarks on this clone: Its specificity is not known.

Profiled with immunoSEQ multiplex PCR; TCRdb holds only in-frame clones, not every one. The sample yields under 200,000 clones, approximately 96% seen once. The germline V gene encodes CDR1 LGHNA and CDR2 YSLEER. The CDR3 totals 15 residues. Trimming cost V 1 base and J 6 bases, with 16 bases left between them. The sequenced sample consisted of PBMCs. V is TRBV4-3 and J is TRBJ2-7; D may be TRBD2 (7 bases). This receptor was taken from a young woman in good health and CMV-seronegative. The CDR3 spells CASSQVRGAGREQYF. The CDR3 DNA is TGCGCCAGCAGCCAAGTCCGGGGGGCCGGCCGCGAGCAGTACTTC.